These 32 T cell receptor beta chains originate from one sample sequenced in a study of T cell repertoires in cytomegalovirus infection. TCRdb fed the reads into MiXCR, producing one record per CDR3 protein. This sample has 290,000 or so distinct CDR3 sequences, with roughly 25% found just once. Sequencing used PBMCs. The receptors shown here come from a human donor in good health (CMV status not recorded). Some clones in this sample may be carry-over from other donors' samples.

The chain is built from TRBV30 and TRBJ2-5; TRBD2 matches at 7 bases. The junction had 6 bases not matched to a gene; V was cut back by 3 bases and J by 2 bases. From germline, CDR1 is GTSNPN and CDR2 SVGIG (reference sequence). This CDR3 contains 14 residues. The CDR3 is CAWRPLARQETQYF. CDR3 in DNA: TGTGCCTGGAGACCACTAGCGCGGCAAGAGACCCAGTACTTC.

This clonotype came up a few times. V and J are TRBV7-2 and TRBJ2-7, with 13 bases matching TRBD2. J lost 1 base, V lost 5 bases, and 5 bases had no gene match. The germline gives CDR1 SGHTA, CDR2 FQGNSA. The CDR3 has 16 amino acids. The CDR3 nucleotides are TGTGCCAGCAGCGTCGGGACTAGCGGGGAGTCCTACGAGCAGTACTTC. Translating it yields CASSVGTSGESYEQYF.

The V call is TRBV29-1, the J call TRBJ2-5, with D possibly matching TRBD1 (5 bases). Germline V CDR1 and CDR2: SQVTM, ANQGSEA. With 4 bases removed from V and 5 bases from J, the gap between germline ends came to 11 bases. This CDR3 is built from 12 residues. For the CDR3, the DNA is TGCAGCGTTGCAGGGTCCATGGAGACCCAGTACTTC. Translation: CSVAGSMETQYF. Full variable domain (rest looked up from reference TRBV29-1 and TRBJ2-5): SAVISQKPSRDICQRGTSLTIQCQVDSQVTMMFWYRQQPGQSLTLIATANQGSEATYESGFVIDKFPISRPNLTFSTLTVSNMSPEDSSIYLCSVAGSMETQYFGPGTRLLVL.

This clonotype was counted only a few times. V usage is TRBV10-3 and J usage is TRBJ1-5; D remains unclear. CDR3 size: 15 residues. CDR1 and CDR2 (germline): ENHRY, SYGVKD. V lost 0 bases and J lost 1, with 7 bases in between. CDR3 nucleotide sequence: TGTGCCATCAGTGAGTCGTTACAGAGCAATCAGCCCCAGCATTTT. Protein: CAISESLQSNQPQHF.

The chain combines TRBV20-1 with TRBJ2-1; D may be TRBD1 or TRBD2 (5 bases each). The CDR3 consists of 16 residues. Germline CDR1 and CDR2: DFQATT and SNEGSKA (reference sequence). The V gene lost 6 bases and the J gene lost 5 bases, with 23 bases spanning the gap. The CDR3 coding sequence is TGCAGTGCCCCCAACACCGGGCAGGGACCTCACAATGAGCAGTTCTTC. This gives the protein CSAPNTGQGPHNEQFF.

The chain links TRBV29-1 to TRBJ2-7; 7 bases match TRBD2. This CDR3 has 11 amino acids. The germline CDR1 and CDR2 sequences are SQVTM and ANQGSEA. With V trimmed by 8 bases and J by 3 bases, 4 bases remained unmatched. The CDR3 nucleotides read TGCAGCATGAGGACTAGCTACGAGCAGTACTTC. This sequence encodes CSMRTSYEQYF.

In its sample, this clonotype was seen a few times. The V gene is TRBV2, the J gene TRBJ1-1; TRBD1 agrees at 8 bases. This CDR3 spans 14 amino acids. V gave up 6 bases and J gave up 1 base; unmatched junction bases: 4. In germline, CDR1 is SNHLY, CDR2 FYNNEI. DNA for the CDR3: TGTGCCAGCAGCGAGACAGGGGCGAACACTGAAGCTTTCTTT. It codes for CASSETGANTEAFF.

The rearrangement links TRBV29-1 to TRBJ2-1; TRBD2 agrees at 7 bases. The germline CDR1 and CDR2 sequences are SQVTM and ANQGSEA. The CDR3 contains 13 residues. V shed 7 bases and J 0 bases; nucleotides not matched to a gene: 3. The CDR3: CSAVAGSYNEQFF. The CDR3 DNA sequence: TGCAGCGCCGTAGCGGGCTCCTACAATGAGCAGTTCTTC.

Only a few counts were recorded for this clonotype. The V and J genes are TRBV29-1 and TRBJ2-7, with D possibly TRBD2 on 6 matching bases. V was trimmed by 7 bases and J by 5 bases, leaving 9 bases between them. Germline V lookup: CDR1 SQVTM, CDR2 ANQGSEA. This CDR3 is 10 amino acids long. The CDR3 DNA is TGCAGCGCTGGGGGGAACGAGCAGTACTTC. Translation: CSAGGNEQYF.

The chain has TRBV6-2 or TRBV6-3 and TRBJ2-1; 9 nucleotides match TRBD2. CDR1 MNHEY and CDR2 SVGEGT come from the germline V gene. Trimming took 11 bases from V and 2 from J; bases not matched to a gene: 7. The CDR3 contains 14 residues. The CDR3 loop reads CAAGGRPTYNEQFF. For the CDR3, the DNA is TGTGCCGCGGGGGGGAGACCCACCTACAATGAGCAGTTCTTC.

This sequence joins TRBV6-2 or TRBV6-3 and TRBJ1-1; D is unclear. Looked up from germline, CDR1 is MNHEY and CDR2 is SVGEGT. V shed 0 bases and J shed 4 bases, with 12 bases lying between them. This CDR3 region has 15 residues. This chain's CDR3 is CASSYSRTVGTEAFF. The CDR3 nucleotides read TGTGCCAGCAGTTACTCGAGGACGGTAGGCACTGAAGCTTTCTTT.

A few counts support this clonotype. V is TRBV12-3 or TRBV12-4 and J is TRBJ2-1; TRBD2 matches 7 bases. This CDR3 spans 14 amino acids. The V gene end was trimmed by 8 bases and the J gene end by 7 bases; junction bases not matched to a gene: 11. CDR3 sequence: CASLGGSAGNEQFF. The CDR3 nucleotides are TGTGCCAGCCTTGGCGGGAGTGCGGGAAATGAGCAGTTCTTC.

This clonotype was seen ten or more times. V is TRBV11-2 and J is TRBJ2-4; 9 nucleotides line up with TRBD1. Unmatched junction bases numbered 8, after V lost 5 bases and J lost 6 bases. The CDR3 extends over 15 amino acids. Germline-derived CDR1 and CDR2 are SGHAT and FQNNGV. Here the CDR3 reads CASSNFGTGRNIQYF. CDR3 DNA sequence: TGTGCCAGCAGCAACTTTGGGACAGGGAGAAACATTCAGTACTTC.

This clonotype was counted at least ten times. CDR3 residues: CASSGARAAYNEQFF. As DNA, the CDR3 is TGTGCCAGCAGCGGCGCTCGAGCGGCTTACAATGAGCAGTTCTTC. The chain employs TRBV7-8 and TRBJ2-1, with TRBD2 as a possible D gene (5 bases). The CDR3 runs to 15 residues. Trimming removed 5 bases at V and 4 bases at J, with 15 bases between. CDR1 and CDR2 from the germline V gene are SGHVS and FQNEAQ.

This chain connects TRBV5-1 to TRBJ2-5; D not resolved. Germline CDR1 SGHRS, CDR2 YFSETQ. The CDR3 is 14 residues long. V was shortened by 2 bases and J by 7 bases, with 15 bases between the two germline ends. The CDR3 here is CASSFDGYERTQYF. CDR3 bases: TGCGCCAGCAGCTTCGACGGTTATGAGAGGACCCAGTACTTC.

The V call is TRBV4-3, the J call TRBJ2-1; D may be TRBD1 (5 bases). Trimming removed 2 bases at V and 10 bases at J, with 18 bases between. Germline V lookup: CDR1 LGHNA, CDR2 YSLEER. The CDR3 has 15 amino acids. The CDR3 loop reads CASSQFLGSGAEQFF. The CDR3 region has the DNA TGCGCCAGCAGCCAATTCCTTGGTAGTGGGGCAGAGCAGTTCTTC.

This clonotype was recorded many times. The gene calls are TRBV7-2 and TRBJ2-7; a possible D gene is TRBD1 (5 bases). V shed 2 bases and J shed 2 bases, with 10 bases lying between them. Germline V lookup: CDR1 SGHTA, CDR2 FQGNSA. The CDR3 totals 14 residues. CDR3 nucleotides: TGTGCCAGCAGCTTAAGTCAGGGCGCCTACGAGCAGTACTTC. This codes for CASSLSQGAYEQYF.

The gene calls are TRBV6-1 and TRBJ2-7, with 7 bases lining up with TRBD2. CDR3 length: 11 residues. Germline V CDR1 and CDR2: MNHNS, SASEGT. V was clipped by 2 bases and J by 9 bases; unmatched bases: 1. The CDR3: CASSETSVQYF. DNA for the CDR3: TGTGCCAGCAGTGAAACTAGCGTGCAGTACTTC.

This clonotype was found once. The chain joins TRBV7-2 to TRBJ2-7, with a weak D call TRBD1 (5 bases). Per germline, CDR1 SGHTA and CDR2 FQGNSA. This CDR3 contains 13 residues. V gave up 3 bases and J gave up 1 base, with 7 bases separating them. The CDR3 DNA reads TGTGCCAGCAGCTTTCAGGGATCCTACGAGCAGTACTTC. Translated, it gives CASSFQGSYEQYF.

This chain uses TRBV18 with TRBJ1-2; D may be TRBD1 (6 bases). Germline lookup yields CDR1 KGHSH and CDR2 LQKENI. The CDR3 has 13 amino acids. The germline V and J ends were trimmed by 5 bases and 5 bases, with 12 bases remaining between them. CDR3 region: CASSADRIYGYTF. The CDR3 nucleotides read TGTGCCAGCTCAGCCGACAGGATATATGGCTACACCTTC.

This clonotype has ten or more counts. The CDR3 here is CASSLVAGQVEFF. The CDR3 coding sequence is TGTGCCAGCAGCTTGGTAGCGGGCCAAGTCGAGTTCTTC. J is TRBJ2-1 and V is TRBV7-2; 7 nucleotides line up with TRBD2. With 3 bases clipped from V and 14 bases from J, the junction kept 10 bases outside the gene matches. This CDR3 contains 13 residues. The germline V gene has CDR1 SGHTA and CDR2 FQGNSA. Filled out from reference TRBV7-2 and TRBJ2-1, the complete variable domain reads GAGVSQSPSNKVTEKGKDVELRCDPISGHTALYWYRQSLGQGLEFLIYFQGNSAPDKSGLPSDRFSAERTGGSVSTLTIQRTQQEDSAVYLCASSLVAGQVEFFGPGTRLTVL.

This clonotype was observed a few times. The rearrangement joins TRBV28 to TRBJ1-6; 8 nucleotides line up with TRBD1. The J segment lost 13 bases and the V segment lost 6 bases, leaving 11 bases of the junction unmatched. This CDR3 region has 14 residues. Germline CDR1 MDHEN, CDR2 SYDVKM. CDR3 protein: CASSPGGTGTPLHF. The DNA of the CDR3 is TGTGCCAGCAGCCCCGGAGGGACAGGTACGCCCCTCCACTTT.

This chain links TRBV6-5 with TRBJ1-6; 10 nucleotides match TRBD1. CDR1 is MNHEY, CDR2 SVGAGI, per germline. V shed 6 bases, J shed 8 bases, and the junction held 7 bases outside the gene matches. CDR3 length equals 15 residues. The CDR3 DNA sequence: TGTGCCAGCAGACGCGGGACAGGGGCGTATTCACCCCTCCACTTT. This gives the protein CASRRGTGAYSPLHF.

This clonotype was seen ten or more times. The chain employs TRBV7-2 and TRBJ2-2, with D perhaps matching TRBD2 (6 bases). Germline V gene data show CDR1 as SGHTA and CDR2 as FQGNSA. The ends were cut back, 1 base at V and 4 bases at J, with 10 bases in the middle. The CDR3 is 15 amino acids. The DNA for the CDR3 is TGTGCCAGCAGCTTAGGCGGGGTTAGCACCGGGGAGCTGTTTTTT. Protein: CASSLGGVSTGELFF.

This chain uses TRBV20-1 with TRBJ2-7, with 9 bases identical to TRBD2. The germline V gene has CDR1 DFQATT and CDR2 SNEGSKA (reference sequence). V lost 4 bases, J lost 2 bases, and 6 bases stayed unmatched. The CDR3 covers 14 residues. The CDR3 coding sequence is TGCAGTGCTATAGCGGGAGCTGGTACCTACGAGCAGTACTTC. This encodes CSAIAGAGTYEQYF.

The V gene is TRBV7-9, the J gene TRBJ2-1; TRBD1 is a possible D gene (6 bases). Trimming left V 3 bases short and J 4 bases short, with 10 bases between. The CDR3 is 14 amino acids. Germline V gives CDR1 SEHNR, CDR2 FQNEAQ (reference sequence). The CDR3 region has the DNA TGTGCCAGCAGCTTGTGGACAGATTACAATGAGCAGTTCTTC. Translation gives CASSLWTDYNEQFF.

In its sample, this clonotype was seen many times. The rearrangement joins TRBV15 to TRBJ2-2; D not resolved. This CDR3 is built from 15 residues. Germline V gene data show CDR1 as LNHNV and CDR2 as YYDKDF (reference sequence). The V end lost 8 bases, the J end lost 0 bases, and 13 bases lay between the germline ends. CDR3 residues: CATRSPVSNTGELFF. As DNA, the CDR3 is TGTGCCACCCGTTCGCCGGTTTCGAACACCGGGGAGCTGTTTTTT.

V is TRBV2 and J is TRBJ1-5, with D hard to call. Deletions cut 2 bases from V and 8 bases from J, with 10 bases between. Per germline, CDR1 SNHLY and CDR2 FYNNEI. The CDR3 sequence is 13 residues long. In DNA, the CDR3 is TGTGCCAGCAGTGAAACAGACCTGAAGCCCCAGCATTTT. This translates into CASSETDLKPQHF.

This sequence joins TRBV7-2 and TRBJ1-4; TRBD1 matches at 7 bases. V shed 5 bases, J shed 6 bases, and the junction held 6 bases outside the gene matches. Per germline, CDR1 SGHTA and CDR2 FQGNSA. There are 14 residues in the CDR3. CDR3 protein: CASSPTGYDEKLFF. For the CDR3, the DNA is TGTGCCAGCAGCCCGACAGGGTATGATGAAAAACTGTTTTTT. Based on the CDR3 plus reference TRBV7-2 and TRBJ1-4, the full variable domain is GAGVSQSPSNKVTEKGKDVELRCDPISGHTALYWYRQSLGQGLEFLIYFQGNSAPDKSGLPSDRFSAERTGGSVSTLTIQRTQQEDSAVYLCASSPTGYDEKLFFGSGTQLSVL.

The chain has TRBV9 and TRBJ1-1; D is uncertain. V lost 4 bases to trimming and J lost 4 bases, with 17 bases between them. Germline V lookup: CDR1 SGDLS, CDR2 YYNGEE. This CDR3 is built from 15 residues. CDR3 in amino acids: CASSLDDFRGTEAFF. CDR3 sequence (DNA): TGTGCCAGCAGCCTTGATGATTTCCGTGGCACTGAAGCTTTCTTT.

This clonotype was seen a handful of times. CDR3 residues: CASSTENTEAFF. DNA for the CDR3: TGTGCCAGCAGTACAGAGAACACTGAAGCTTTCTTT. This chain links TRBV2 with TRBJ1-1; the D is unclear. The CDR3 spans 12 residues. Germline loops: CDR1 SNHLY, CDR2 FYNNEI. The ends were cut back, 5 bases at V and 1 base at J, with 5 bases in the middle.

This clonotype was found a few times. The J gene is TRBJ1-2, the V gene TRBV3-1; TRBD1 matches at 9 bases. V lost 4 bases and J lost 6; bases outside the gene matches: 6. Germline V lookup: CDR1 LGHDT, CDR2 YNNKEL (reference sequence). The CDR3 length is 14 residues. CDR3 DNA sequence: TGTGCCAGCAGCCTGTCGGGACAGGGAAATGGCTACACCTTC. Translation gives CASSLSGQGNGYTF. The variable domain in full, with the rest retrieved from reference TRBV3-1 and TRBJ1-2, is DTAVSQTPKYLVTQMGNDKSIKCEQNLGHDTMYWYKQDSKKFLKIMFSYNNKELIINETVPNRFSPKSPDKAHLNLHINSLELGDSAVYFCASSLSGQGNGYTFGSGTRLTVV.